Below are 15 T cell receptor beta chains sequenced from a single sample in a study of blood T cell repertoires in COVID-19. Clones were read by immunoSEQ multiplex PCR, and TCRdb kept only the in-frame ones, dropping some. The profile shows about 670,000 clones, around 90% of them singletons. Sequencing was carried out using peripheral blood. The receptors were gathered from a woman between 18 and 30 years old with acute or convalescent COVID-19.

This chain links TRBV29-1 with TRBJ1-1, with D possibly matching TRBD1 (6 bases). The CDR3 has 11 residues. The ends were cut back, 7 bases at V and 11 bases at J, with 17 bases in the middle. Per germline, CDR1 SQVTM and CDR2 ANQGSEA. This CDR3 reads CSGTTGLLAFF. The CDR3 DNA sequence: TGCAGCGGAACGACAGGTCTTTTGGCTTTCTTT.

The chain recombines TRBV7-8 with TRBJ2-5; D gene ambiguous. Between the trimmed V and J ends, which lost 5 bases and 1 base, there was a span of 20 bases. Germline loops: CDR1 SGHVS, CDR2 FQNEAQ. This CDR3 contains 17 residues. Here the CDR3 DNA reads TGTGCCAGCAGCCGCGGCAGCGCCTATTCCCCCCAAGAGACCCAGTACTTC. It yields the protein CASSRGSAYSPQETQYF.

The J gene is TRBJ2-1, the V gene TRBV7-2; 13 positions match TRBD2. The CDR3 length is 16 residues. V shed 5 bases and J 7 bases; nucleotides not matched to a gene: 8. Germline V CDR1 and CDR2: SGHTA, FQGNSA. The DNA for the CDR3 is TGTGCCAGCAGCCCGCGGACTAGCGGGGGCTGGAATGAGCAGTTCTTC. As protein: CASSPRTSGGWNEQFF. The variable domain in full, completed from reference TRBV7-2 and TRBJ2-1, reads GAGVSQSPSNKVTEKGKDVELRCDPISGHTALYWYRQSLGQGLEFLIYFQGNSAPDKSGLPSDRFSAERTGGSVSTLTIQRTQQEDSAVYLCASSPRTSGGWNEQFFGPGTRLTVL.

To note about this clone: One junction end disagrees with the germline gene, perhaps due to a read error. The J gene is TRBJ2-5, the V gene TRBV23-1; D gene uncertain. TRBV23-1 is placed among ORFs of uncertain function. This CDR3 is 23 amino acids long. CDR3 sequence: CASIHPTNISARVGFSRTETQYF. DNA for the CDR3: TGTGCCAGCATTCATCCCACCAATATATCGGCTCGGGTCGGGTTTTCTAGAACAGAGACCCAGTACTTC.

CDR3 nucleotide sequence: TGTGCCAGCAGTTTCCGCGGGCAGGGGGCAACTGAAGCTTTCTTT. Translated: CASSFRGQGATEAFF. The chain joins TRBV27 to TRBJ1-1, with TRBD1 identical over 8 bases. V was pared by 3 bases and J by 5 bases, with 8 bases of the junction left unmatched. This CDR3 has 15 amino acids. CDR1 and CDR2 (germline): MNHEY, SMNVEV (reference sequence).

J is TRBJ1-4 and V is TRBV13, with a tentative D call TRBD1 (6 bases). Trimming took off 5 bases at V and 13 bases at J, with 14 bases between the two ends. The CDR3 runs 12 residues. Looked up from germline, CDR1 is PRHDT and CDR2 is FYEKMQ (reference sequence). Here the CDR3 reads CASSLLPGVLFF. In DNA form, the CDR3 reads TGTGCCAGCAGCCTATTACCAGGGGTACTGTTTTTT. Based on the CDR3 plus reference TRBV13 and TRBJ1-4, the full variable domain is AAGVIQSPRHLIKEKRETATLKCYPIPRHDTVYWYQQGPGQDPQFLISFYEKMQSDKGSIPDRFSAQQFSDYHSELNMSSLELGDSALYFCASSLLPGVLFFGSGTQLSVL.

J is TRBJ1-2 and V is TRBV6-5; TRBD1 might be the D (5 bases). The germline gives CDR1 MNHEY, CDR2 SVGAGI. CDR3 length equals 15 residues. Trimming left V 1 base short and J 4 bases short, with 13 bases between. The CDR3 DNA follows: TGTGCCAGCAGTTACTTCAGGGAAAACGGCTATGGCTACACCTTC. Encoded protein: CASSYFRENGYGYTF.

This chain connects TRBV6-6 to TRBJ1-1; the D gene is possibly TRBD1 (6 bases). The V gene lost 7 bases and the J gene lost 5 bases, with 17 bases spanning the gap. Per germline, CDR1 MNHNY and CDR2 SVGAGI (reference sequence). This CDR3 is 14 amino acids long. DNA for the CDR3: TGTGCCAGCAAACAGGGAAGTAAGGATACTGAAGCTTTCTTT. Its translation: CASKQGSKDTEAFF.

The CDR3 bases are TGTGCCAGCAGCCGCCGTTTCACAGGCTCTTACACTGAAGCTTTCTTT. It encodes CASSRRFTGSYTEAFF. The chain employs TRBV5-4 and TRBJ1-1, with D maybe TRBD1 (5 bases). The germline gives CDR1 SGHNT, CDR2 YYREEE (reference sequence). Trimming pared 4 bases from V and 3 bases from J, leaving 19 bases between. CDR3 length: 16 residues.

The chain recombines TRBV12-3 or TRBV12-4 with TRBJ1-5; D not resolved. The CDR3 length is 13 residues. The V gene lost 5 bases and the J gene lost 4 bases, with 9 bases spanning the gap. The CDR3 DNA sequence: TGTGCCAGCAGTCGCCAGTTGAATCAGCCCCAGCATTTT. As protein: CASSRQLNQPQHF.

This CDR3 reads CATPTGGGQPQHF. The CDR3 DNA is TGTGCCACTCCGACAGGGGGCGGTCAGCCCCAGCATTTT. J is TRBJ1-5 and V is TRBV24-1; TRBD1 agrees at 10 bases. Trimming took 10 bases from V and 6 from J; bases not matched to a gene: 5. CDR1 and CDR2 from the germline V gene are KGHDR and SFDVKD. The CDR3 length is 13 residues.

The chain links TRBV9 to TRBJ1-4, with TRBD1 matching 7 bases. CDR1 is SGDLS and CDR2 is YYNGEE in the germline V gene. The CDR3 contains 14 residues. The trim removed 3 bases at V and 5 bases at J, leaving 4 bases unmatched. The CDR3 region is CASSDRDSNEKLFF. The CDR3 DNA reads TGTGCCAGCAGCGACCGGGACAGCAATGAAAAACTGTTTTTT.

J is TRBJ2-7 and V is TRBV4-1; 10 positions match TRBD1. J lost 3 bases, V lost 3 bases, and 8 bases had no gene match. Per the germline V gene, CDR1 is MGHRA and CDR2 is YSYEKL. This CDR3 is 16 amino acids long. The CDR3 region has the DNA TGCGCCAGCAGCCAGGGTAGGAGGACAGGGGGCTACGAGCAGTACTTC. Translating gives CASSQGRRTGGYEQYF.

This clone was observed a few times. CDR3 nucleotide sequence: TGTGCCAGCAGCGCTCGGACAGAACCTAGCCCCTTTAGCAATCAGCCCCAGCATTTT. Translating gives CASSARTEPSPFSNQPQHF. This chain uses TRBV4-2 with TRBJ1-5, with a tentative D call TRBD1 (6 bases). The CDR3 loop spans 19 amino acids. V shed 5 bases and J shed 0 bases, with 23 bases lying between them. Germline lookup yields CDR1 LGHNA and CDR2 YNFKEQ.

The J gene is TRBJ2-1, the V gene TRBV4-1; D may be TRBD1 (6 bases). Germline lookup yields CDR1 MGHRA and CDR2 YSYEKL. V was cut by 5 bases and J by 4 bases, with 15 bases left in between. This CDR3 has 15 amino acids. Written as DNA, the CDR3 is TGCGCCAGCAGCGAGAGGACAGCATTTTACAATGAGCAGTTCTTC. Protein product: CASSERTAFYNEQFF.